The 27 T cell receptor beta chains given below trace back to one sample, sequenced in a study of blood T cell repertoires in COVID-19. TCRdb keeps only in-frame clones here, not all; method: immunoSEQ multiplex PCR. This table has approximately 330,000 clones, just over 85% appearing once. Sequencing was done on a sample of PBMCs or T cells enriched from blood (not recorded which). The receptor source for this set is a middle-aged woman with acute COVID-19.

The table lists this clone with a count of one. The chain recombines TRBV6-2 or TRBV6-3 with TRBJ2-7; 8 bases map to TRBD1. V was pared by 3 bases and J by 4 bases, with 8 bases of the junction left unmatched. Germline assignment: CDR1 MNHEY and CDR2 SVGEGT. The length of the CDR3 is 15 residues. The CDR3 DNA reads as TGTGCCAGCAGTTATTTTTTGACAGGGGAATACGAGCAGTACTTC. Translation: CASSYFLTGEYEQYF.

This clone was seen only once. The chain links TRBV28 to TRBJ2-7, with TRBD1 identical over 10 bases. Germline V gives CDR1 MDHEN, CDR2 SYDVKM. Losses at the gene ends were 7 bases for V and 3 bases for J; bases not matched to a gene: 12. This CDR3 contains 16 residues. CDR3 amino acids: CASIGIGTGERYEQYF. The CDR3 region has the DNA TGTGCCAGCATCGGAATCGGGACAGGGGAGCGCTACGAGCAGTACTTC.

The genes are TRBV7-9 and TRBJ1-2; D is perhaps TRBD1 (5 bases). The V and J ends lost 4 bases and 5 bases respectively, with 14 bases between them. This CDR3 spans 14 amino acids. The germline gives CDR1 SEHNR, CDR2 FQNEAQ (reference sequence). CDR3 residues: CASSSPGGVYGYTF. For the CDR3, the DNA is TGTGCCAGCAGCTCCCCCGGGGGAGTGTATGGCTACACCTTC.

The CDR3 protein is CASSSLRDRASVGAKNIQYF. Here the CDR3 DNA reads TGTGCCAGTAGCTCCCTCCGGGACAGGGCGTCTGTAGGGGCCAAAAACATTCAGTACTTC. V gene TRBV19 combines with J gene TRBJ2-4; 9 nucleotides align to TRBD1. With 6 bases clipped from V and 1 base from J, the junction kept 19 bases outside the gene matches. Germline lookup yields CDR1 LNHDA and CDR2 SQIVND (reference sequence). The length of the CDR3 is 20 residues.

The V gene is TRBV7-8, the J gene TRBJ1-3, with D unresolved. Looked up from germline, CDR1 is SGHVS and CDR2 is FQNEAQ. The V end was cut by 5 bases, the J end by 3 bases, with 8 bases between. The CDR3 totals 13 residues. The CDR3 sequence: CASSPSSGNTIYF. The CDR3 DNA reads as TGTGCCAGCAGCCCCTCCAGTGGAAACACCATATATTTT.

The chain couples TRBV7-2 to TRBJ2-3, with 7 bases identical to TRBD2. The V gene's germline CDR1 is SGHTA and CDR2 FQGNSA. The CDR3 loop spans 20 amino acids. The V segment lost 0 bases and the J segment 6 bases; nucleotides outside the gene matches: 21. CDR3 sequence (DNA): TGTGCCAGCAGCTTAGCAATGGCGGGAGTGAATAAGGGGAGAGCTGATACGCAGTATTTT. The encoded protein is CASSLAMAGVNKGRADTQYF.

V is TRBV19 and J is TRBJ2-2; the D is unclear. CDR1 is LNHDA, CDR2 SQIVND, per germline (reference sequence). The CDR3 length is 13 residues. Trimming shortened V by 11 bases and J by 4 bases, and 14 bases separated the two germline ends. The CDR3 region has the DNA TGTGCCTCTCATAAAAGAGGCACCGGGGAGCTGTTTTTT. Translated: CASHKRGTGELFF.

This chain links TRBV6-2 or TRBV6-3 with TRBJ2-1; 12 nucleotides align to TRBD1. The CDR3 extends over 16 amino acids. The trim removed 6 bases at V and 9 bases at J, leaving 12 bases unmatched. CDR1 is MNHEY, CDR2 SVGEGT, per germline. The CDR3 sequence: CASSHTPGQGAGEQFF. CDR3 DNA: TGTGCCAGCAGCCACACACCGGGACAGGGGGCCGGTGAGCAGTTCTTC.

J is TRBJ2-3 and V is TRBV20-1; D uncertain. Looked up from germline, CDR1 is DFQATT and CDR2 is SNEGSKA (reference sequence). V was cut by 6 bases and J by 3 bases, with 4 bases left in between. This CDR3 is 10 amino acids long. The CDR3 DNA reads as TGCAGTGCGAGGACAGATACGCAGTATTTT. This codes for CSARTDTQYF.

The chain couples TRBV6-5 to TRBJ2-2, with D unresolved. Trimming removed 4 bases from V and 3 bases from J, with 3 bases in between. Per germline, CDR1 MNHEY and CDR2 SVGAGI. This CDR3 is 12 amino acids long. This CDR3 is CASSSYTGELFF. The CDR3 DNA sequence: TGTGCCAGCAGTTCTTACACCGGGGAGCTGTTTTTT.

The V and J genes are TRBV21-1 and TRBJ1-5; the table's D call TRBD1 went unverified against the DNA. TRBV21-1 is described as a pseudogene. The CDR3 sequence is 16 residues long. CDR3 amino acids: CARGQGALYSNQPQHF. Written as DNA, the CDR3 is TGTGCTAGAGGACAGGGGGCTCTCTATAGCAATCAGCCCCAGCATTTT.

This chain links TRBV28 with TRBJ1-3; D gene unclear. This CDR3 region has 14 residues. V was trimmed by 5 bases and J by 6 bases, leaving 14 bases between them. CDR1 is MDHEN and CDR2 is SYDVKM in the germline V gene. The CDR3 region has the DNA TGTGCCAGCAGTCCTCTGGACGGGGAAAACACCATATATTTT. It translates to CASSPLDGENTIYF.

The chain employs TRBV7-9 and TRBJ2-7; TRBD1 matches at 8 bases. Germline V gene sequence: CDR1 SEHNR, CDR2 FQNEAQ (reference sequence). Trimming cost V 11 bases and J 2 bases; bases outside gene matches: 14. There are 15 residues in the CDR3. The CDR3 reads CARKRPGQETYEQYF. CDR3 nucleotide sequence: TGTGCCCGTAAACGACCGGGACAGGAGACCTACGAGCAGTACTTC.

The chain carries TRBV3-1 (or the pseudogene TRBV3-2) and TRBJ1-1; 8 bases match TRBD1. Germline-derived CDR1 and CDR2 are LGHDT and YNNKEL (reference sequence). With V trimmed by 1 base and J by 0 bases, 4 bases remained unmatched. The CDR3 spans 16 residues. CDR3 DNA: TGTGCCAGCAGCCAAGCAGGGGGCAGGATGAACACTGAAGCTTTCTTT. Translating it yields CASSQAGGRMNTEAFF.

The V call is TRBV27, the J call TRBJ1-5; unclear D gene. The length of the CDR3 is 14 residues. Germline assignment: CDR1 MNHEY and CDR2 SMNVEV (reference sequence). V lost 7 bases and J lost 1, with 11 bases in between. The CDR3 protein is CASNEGSSNQPQHF. DNA of the CDR3: TGTGCCAGCAACGAGGGATCGAGCAATCAGCCCCAGCATTTT.

V is TRBV2 and J is TRBJ2-7; 8 nucleotides match TRBD2. Germline CDR1 SNHLY, CDR2 FYNNEI. The CDR3 length is 15 residues. V lost 7 bases and J lost 5; bases outside the gene matches: 13. The CDR3 DNA is TGTGCCAGCACGGGGGGTCGGGAGGGCCGCAACGAGCAGTACTTC. Amino acids: CASTGGREGRNEQYF.

The rearrangement joins TRBV4-3 to TRBJ2-1, with 7 nucleotides matching TRBD2. Germline values: CDR1 LGHNA, CDR2 YSLEER. The CDR3 has 14 amino acids. The V segment lost 0 bases and the J segment 14 bases; nucleotides outside the gene matches: 10. The CDR3 region has the DNA TGCGCCAGCAGCCAAGATATGGCGGGAGAGACGAAGTTCTTC. Protein product: CASSQDMAGETKFF.

The rearrangement uses TRBV7-2 and TRBJ1-5; maybe TRBD1 (5 bases). Germline CDR1 is SGHTA and CDR2 is FQGNSA. The CDR3 totals 19 residues. The V end was cut by 2 bases, the J end by 6 bases, with 26 bases between. CDR3 residues: CASSLRAPQGDRYGQPQHF. CDR3 nucleotides: TGTGCCAGCAGCTTAAGGGCGCCGCAGGGCGATCGGTACGGTCAGCCCCAGCATTTT.

V gene TRBV4-2 combines with J gene TRBJ2-1, with 9 bases matching TRBD1. Germline CDR1 LGHNA, CDR2 YNFKEQ. The CDR3 consists of 16 residues. Germline trimming cut 4 bases from V and 0 bases from J; bases unmatched to any gene: 4. The CDR3 region is CASSRGQGRSYNEQFF. The CDR3 DNA sequence: TGTGCCAGCAGCCGGGGACAGGGCCGCTCCTACAATGAGCAGTTCTTC.

The V and J genes are TRBV28 and TRBJ2-7, with D possibly matching TRBD1 (6 bases). The germline V gene encodes CDR1 MDHEN and CDR2 SYDVKM. This CDR3 is 13 amino acids long. V lost 6 bases and J lost 6, with 15 bases in between. In DNA form, the CDR3 reads TGTGCCAGCAGCCCACAGGGTAGGAGCGAGCAGTACTTC. Protein: CASSPQGRSEQYF. Based on the CDR3 plus reference TRBV28 and TRBJ2-7, the full variable domain is DVKVTQSSRYLVKRTGEKVFLECVQDMDHENMFWYRQDPGLGLRLIYFSYDVKMKEKGDIPEGYSVSREKKERFSLILESASTNQTSMYLCASSPQGRSEQYFGPGTRLTVT.

This clone was detected once. V and J are TRBV7-2 and TRBJ2-4; D not resolved. The germline gives CDR1 SGHTA, CDR2 FQGNSA. CDR3 size: 13 residues. V dropped 5 bases and J dropped 9 bases, with 14 bases sitting between them. The CDR3 DNA reads TGTGCCAGCAGCCCTGATTTCTCAGGCATTCAGTACTTC. Its protein is CASSPDFSGIQYF.

The rearrangement links TRBV5-6 to TRBJ2-7; D is possibly TRBD1 (5 bases). CDR1 is SGHDT, CDR2 YYEEEE, per germline. The CDR3 has 15 residues. The V gene lost 3 bases and the J gene lost 2 bases, with 15 bases spanning the gap. CDR3 region: CASSSRVLPPYEQYF. CDR3 DNA sequence: TGTGCCAGCAGCTCCAGGGTTCTACCCCCCTACGAGCAGTACTTC.

The rearrangement links TRBV10-3 to TRBJ1-1, with a possible D match to TRBD1 (5 bases). CDR3 length: 14 residues. Trimming removed 2 bases at V and 8 bases at J, with 15 bases between. CDR1 ENHRY and CDR2 SYGVKD come from the germline V gene. The CDR3 bases are TGTGCCATCAGTGAGATTATGGGGGACTCGGAAGCTTTCTTT. It codes for CAISEIMGDSEAFF.

The genes are TRBV19 and TRBJ1-2; D is unresolved. Germline CDR1 and CDR2: LNHDA and SQIVND (reference sequence). V dropped 4 bases and J dropped 3 bases, with 12 bases sitting between them. The CDR3 runs 14 residues. The CDR3 nucleotides are TGTGCCAGTAGTAGCGGTTCGTGGGACTATGGCTACACCTTC. Protein sequence: CASSSGSWDYGYTF.

This clone was observed at least ten times. This chain joins TRBV28 and TRBJ2-7, with 11 bases fitting TRBD1. Trimming at V came to 7 bases and at J to 3 bases, leaving 8 bases not matched to a gene. The CDR3 length is 15 residues. The germline gives CDR1 MDHEN, CDR2 SYDVKM. The DNA for the CDR3 is TGTGCCAGCACCCAAGGACAGGGGGCTGGCTACGAGCAGTACTTC. Its translation is CASTQGQGAGYEQYF.

This clone was found once. J is TRBJ2-1 and V is TRBV5-4; 8 nucleotides align to TRBD2. Germline CDR1 SGHNT, CDR2 YYREEE (reference sequence). Losses at the gene ends were 1 base for V and 9 bases for J; bases not matched to a gene: 15. The CDR3 is 17 amino acids. CDR3 amino acids: CASSLPVSGRGWGEQFF. DNA of the CDR3: TGTGCCAGCAGCTTGCCCGTGAGCGGGAGAGGGTGGGGTGAGCAGTTCTTC.

The chain couples TRBV18 to TRBJ1-1; D is unclear. The CDR3 covers 13 residues. The V end lost 5 bases, the J end lost 3 bases, and 10 bases lay between the germline ends. Germline lookup yields CDR1 KGHSH and CDR2 LQKENI. In DNA form, the CDR3 reads TGTGCCAGCTCAAATAACCAGGACACTGAAGCTTTCTTT. The encoded protein is CASSNNQDTEAFF.